This T cell receptor (beta chain) appears in the sequencing data of a study of tumor-infiltrating lymphocytes in primary liver carcinoma. Turning to the study itself: Both sexes were represented among patients, who were 30 to 69 years old. Findings and limits, study-wide: There were only about 8-25% of top clones found in all five tumor regions. Compared with blood, tumor repertoires held significantly more in their top 250 clones.

The study co-extracted DNA and RNA from around 20-30 mg of unsorted bulk tissue. Collection of samples drew on five separate regions of each tumor. Remarks on this clonotype: Its antigen is not identified. Sequence at one end of the junction differs from germline and may be a read error.

TCR beta cDNA was made from 500 ng total RNA with a constant-region primer. Library construction for TCR beta comprised three nested multiplex PCR rounds performed with slightly modified ARM-PCR. The opening two PCR rounds, 10 cycles each, paired TRBV1-TRBV30 forward primers with a C-beta reverse primer. MiXCR, applied by TCRdb to the multiplex PCR reads, yields one record per CDR3 protein. In the table there are about 99,000 distinct CDR3 sequences, around 63% of which are singletons. CDR3 length equals 13 residues. Germline CDR1 reads SEHNR; CDR2 reads FQNEAQ (reference sequence). The chain couples TRBV7-9 to TRBJ2-2, with D perhaps matching TRBD1 or TRBD2 (5 bases each). The receptor's source is a woman in her sixties or seventies with primary liver carcinoma and hepatitis B virus infection. The material sequenced was liver tumor tissue from sampling region 5. Subset: tumor region T5, tumor centre. The CDR3 reads CAGSLTGGGELFF. The CDR3, as DNA: TGTGCCGGCAGCTTAACAGGAGGCGGGGAGCTGTTTTTT.